The 7 T cell receptor beta chains reported below all come from one sample, sequenced in a study of blood T cell repertoires in COVID-19. Sequencing was performed with immunoSEQ multiplex PCR; in TCRdb, only in-frame clones are kept and a portion is missing. The table shows hundreds of thousands of clones, with roughly nine tenths occurring only once. The sample comprised peripheral blood. The receptor set was obtained from a man aged 18-30 years with active or convalescent COVID-19.

The rearrangement links TRBV27 to TRBJ2-7; 7 bases are a match to TRBD2. CDR3 length: 14 residues. V lost 7 bases, J lost 4 bases, and 10 bases stayed unmatched. Germline V gene data show CDR1 as MNHEY and CDR2 as SMNVEV (reference sequence). The CDR3 loop reads CASKLGGGYYEQYF. The CDR3 bases are TGTGCCAGCAAGCTTGGCGGGGGATATTACGAGCAGTACTTC.

This clone has a handful of counts. The rearrangement links TRBV11-1 to TRBJ2-2; 7 bases map to TRBD1. V was pared by 5 bases and J by 4 bases, with 7 bases of the junction left unmatched. The CDR3 consists of 15 residues. Germline V gives CDR1 SGHAT, CDR2 FQDESV (reference sequence). The DNA for the CDR3 is TGTGCCAGCAGCCAAGGACAGGACTTCACCGGGGAGCTGTTTTTT. This sequence encodes CASSQGQDFTGELFF.

The chain employs TRBV10-3 and TRBJ2-1; D is unresolved. This CDR3 is built from 12 residues. V lost 2 bases to trimming and J lost 7 bases, with 6 bases between them. Germline V gene lookup returns CDR1 ENHRY and CDR2 SYGVKD. The DNA of the CDR3 is TGTGCCATCAGTGAGACAGAAAATGAGCAGTTCTTC. This gives the protein CAISETENEQFF.

In this sample, this clone turned up once. The rearrangement joins TRBV5-1 to TRBJ2-1; possibly TRBD2 for D (5 bases). CDR3 length: 15 residues. Trimming removed 4 bases from V and 2 bases from J, with 13 bases in between. Germline-derived CDR1 and CDR2 are SGHRS and YFSETQ. The CDR3 coding sequence is TGCGCCAGCAGCCTGATGACTATTGCCTACAATGAGCAGTTCTTC. Protein: CASSLMTIAYNEQFF.

This rearrangement joins TRBV2 to TRBJ2-2, with 9 nucleotides matching TRBD1. Germline CDR1 and CDR2: SNHLY and FYNNEI. Trimming removed 8 bases from V and 4 bases from J; junction bases left unmatched: 5. The CDR3 is 14 residues long. The CDR3 spells CASQDRGGTGELFF. The DNA for the CDR3 is TGTGCCAGCCAGGACAGGGGTGGCACCGGGGAGCTGTTTTTT.

This chain joins TRBV10-3 and TRBJ2-1, with TRBD1 as a possible D gene (5 bases). The CDR3 is 15 amino acids. Germline CDR1 is ENHRY and CDR2 is SYGVKD. V lost 3 bases to trimming and J lost 3 bases, with 12 bases between them. In DNA, the CDR3 is TGTGCCATCAGTGATTCCAGGGCAGGCTACAATGAGCAGTTCTTC. This translates into CAISDSRAGYNEQFF.

The chain is built from TRBV11-2 and TRBJ2-1; no definite D call. The V end lost 1 base, the J end lost 0 bases, and 7 bases lay between the germline ends. The CDR3 consists of 15 residues. From germline, CDR1 is SGHAT and CDR2 FQNNGV. Here the CDR3 DNA reads TGTGCCAGCAGCTTAGCCACAGTCTCCTACAATGAGCAGTTCTTC. It translates to CASSLATVSYNEQFF.